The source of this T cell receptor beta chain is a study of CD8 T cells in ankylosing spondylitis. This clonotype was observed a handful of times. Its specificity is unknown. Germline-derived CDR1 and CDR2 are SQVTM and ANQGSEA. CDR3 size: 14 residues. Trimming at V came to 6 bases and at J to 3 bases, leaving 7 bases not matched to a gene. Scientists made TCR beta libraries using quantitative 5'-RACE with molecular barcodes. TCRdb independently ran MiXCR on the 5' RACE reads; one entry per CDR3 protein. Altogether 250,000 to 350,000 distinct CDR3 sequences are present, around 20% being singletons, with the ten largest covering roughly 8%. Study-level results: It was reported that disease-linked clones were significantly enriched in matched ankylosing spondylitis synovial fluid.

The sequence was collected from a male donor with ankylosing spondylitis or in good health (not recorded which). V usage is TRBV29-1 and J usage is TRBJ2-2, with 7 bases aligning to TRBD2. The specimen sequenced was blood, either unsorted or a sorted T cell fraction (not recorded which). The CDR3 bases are TGCAGCGTCGCGATTCTAGCGGACACCGGGGAGCTGTTTTTT. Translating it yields CSVAILADTGELFF.